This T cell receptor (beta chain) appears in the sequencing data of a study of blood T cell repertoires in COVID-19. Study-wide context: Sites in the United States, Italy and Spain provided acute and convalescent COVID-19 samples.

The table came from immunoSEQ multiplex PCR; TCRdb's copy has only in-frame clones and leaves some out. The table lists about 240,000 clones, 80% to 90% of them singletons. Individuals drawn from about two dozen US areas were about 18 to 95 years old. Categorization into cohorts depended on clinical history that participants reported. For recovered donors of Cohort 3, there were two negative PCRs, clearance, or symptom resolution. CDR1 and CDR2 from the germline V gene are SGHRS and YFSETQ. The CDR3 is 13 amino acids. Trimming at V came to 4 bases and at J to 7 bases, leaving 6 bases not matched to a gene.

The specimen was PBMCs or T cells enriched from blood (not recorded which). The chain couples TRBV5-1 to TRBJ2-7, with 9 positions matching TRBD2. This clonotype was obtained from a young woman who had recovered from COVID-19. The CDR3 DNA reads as TGCGCCAGCAGCAGGGGGACTAGCAGTGAGCAGTACTTC. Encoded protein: CASSRGTSSEQYF. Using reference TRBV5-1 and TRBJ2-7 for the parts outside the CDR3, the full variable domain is KAGVTQTPRYLIKTRGQQVTLSCSPISGHRSVSWYQQTPGQGLQFLFEYFSETQRNKGNFPGRFSGRQFSNSRSEMNVSTLELGDSALYLCASSRGTSSEQYFGPGTRLTVT.